This T cell receptor (beta chain) was profiled in a study of blood T cells in healthy people across ages. General study findings and limits: It was the long-lived donors that had more naive CD4+ cells and higher diversity than aged donors.

The authors ran a second PCR of roughly 6 to 12 cycles using a sample-barcoded 5' primer and a J-beta primer mix. Tags on each cDNA molecule came from a template-switch adaptor with 12 random nucleotides. TCRdb passed the 5' RACE reads through MiXCR, listing each CDR3 protein once. The sample has about 730,000 distinct CDR3 sequences, more than 40% seen once. CDR1 is SEHNR, CDR2 FQNEAQ, per germline (reference sequence). Trimming cost V 2 bases and J 6 bases, with 7 bases left between them. The CDR3 totals 12 residues. This clonotype was seen repeatedly, ten times or more. Its antigen is unidentified. This sequence was found in a woman aged 60-75 years in good health. This chain connects TRBV7-9 to TRBJ1-2; D unresolved. Sequenced input: blood. The CDR3 here is CASSLNIDGYTF. CDR3 nucleotides: TGTGCCAGCAGCTTAAATATCGATGGCTACACCTTC.